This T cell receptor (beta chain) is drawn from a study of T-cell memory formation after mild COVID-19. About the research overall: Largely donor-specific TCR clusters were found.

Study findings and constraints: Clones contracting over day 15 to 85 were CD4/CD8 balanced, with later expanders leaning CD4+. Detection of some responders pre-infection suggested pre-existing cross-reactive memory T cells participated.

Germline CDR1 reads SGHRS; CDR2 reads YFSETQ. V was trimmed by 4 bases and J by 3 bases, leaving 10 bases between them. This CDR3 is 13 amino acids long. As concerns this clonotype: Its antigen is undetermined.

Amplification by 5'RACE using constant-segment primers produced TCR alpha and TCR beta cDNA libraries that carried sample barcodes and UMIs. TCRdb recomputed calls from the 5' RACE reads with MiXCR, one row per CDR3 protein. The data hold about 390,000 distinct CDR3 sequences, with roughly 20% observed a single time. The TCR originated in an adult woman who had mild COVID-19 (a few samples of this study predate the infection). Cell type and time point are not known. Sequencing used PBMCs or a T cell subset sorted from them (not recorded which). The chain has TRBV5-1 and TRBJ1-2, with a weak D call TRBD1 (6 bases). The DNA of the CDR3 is TGCGCCAGCAGCCGAGGGGGGGACTATGGCTACACCTTC. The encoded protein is CASSRGGDYGYTF. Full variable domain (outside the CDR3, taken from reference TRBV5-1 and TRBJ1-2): KAGVTQTPRYLIKTRGQQVTLSCSPISGHRSVSWYQQTPGQGLQFLFEYFSETQRNKGNFPGRFSGRQFSNSRSEMNVSTLELGDSALYLCASSRGGDYGYTFGSGTRLTVV.